The T cell receptor (beta chain) described here comes from a study of regulatory T cells in long-lasting Graves disease. Study-level points and caveats: Persistent disease preferred TRBV28, TRBJ1-2 and TRBJ2-5; new disease, TRBV20-1 and TRBJ2-1.

The authors built TCR beta libraries using iRepertoire HTBI primers and Arm-PCR of CDR3 regions. Methods used by the authors: Analysis of the samples identified around 60 TRBV and more than eleven TRBJ segments. TCRdb re-called the multiplex PCR reads through MiXCR, storing one row per CDR3 protein. TCRdb, not the original authors, processed these V and J calls. The sample has some 450,000 distinct CDR3 sequences, 20% to 30% seen once. The time point: persistent/refractory GD, antithyroid drugs over 5 years with positive TRAb. Construction of the TCR library relied on RNA isolated from PBMCs. Of note for this clonotype: Its antigen is as yet unknown.

The V and J ends lost 0 bases and 2 bases respectively, with 15 bases between them. Germline-derived CDR1 and CDR2 are SGHRS and YFSETQ. The CDR3 consists of 16 residues. This chain joins TRBV5-1 and TRBJ2-7; TRBD2 is a possible D gene (6 bases). The TCR comes from a female donor with Graves disease. Specimen: peripheral blood mononuclear cells (PBMCs), collected when the disease was refractory, from a patient treated with antithyroid drugs. The CDR3 loop reads CASSLVAGTPAYEQYF. CDR3 in DNA: TGCGCCAGCAGCTTGGTGGCGGGGACCCCTGCCTACGAGCAGTACTTC.